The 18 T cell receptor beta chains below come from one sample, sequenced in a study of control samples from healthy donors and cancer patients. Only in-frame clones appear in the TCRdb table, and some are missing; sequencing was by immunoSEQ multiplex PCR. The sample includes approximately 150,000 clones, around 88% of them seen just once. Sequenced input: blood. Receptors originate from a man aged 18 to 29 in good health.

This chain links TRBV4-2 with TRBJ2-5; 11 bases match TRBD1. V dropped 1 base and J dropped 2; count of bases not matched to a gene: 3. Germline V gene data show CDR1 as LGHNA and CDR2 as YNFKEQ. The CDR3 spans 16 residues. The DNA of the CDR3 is TGTGCCAGCAGCCAAGGGGGACAGGGGGAGCAAGAGACCCAGTACTTC. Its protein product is CASSQGGQGEQETQYF.

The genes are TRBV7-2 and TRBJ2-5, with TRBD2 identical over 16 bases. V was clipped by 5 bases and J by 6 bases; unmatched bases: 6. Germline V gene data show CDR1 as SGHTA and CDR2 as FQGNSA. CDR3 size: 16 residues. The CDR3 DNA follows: TGTGCCAGCAGCACGGGACTAGCGGGGGGGCAGCAGACCCAGTACTTC. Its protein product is CASSTGLAGGQQTQYF. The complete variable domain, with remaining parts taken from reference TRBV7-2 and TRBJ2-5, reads GAGVSQSPSNKVTEKGKDVELRCDPISGHTALYWYRQSLGQGLEFLIYFQGNSAPDKSGLPSDRFSAERTGGSVSTLTIQRTQQEDSAVYLCASSTGLAGGQQTQYFGPGTRLLVL.

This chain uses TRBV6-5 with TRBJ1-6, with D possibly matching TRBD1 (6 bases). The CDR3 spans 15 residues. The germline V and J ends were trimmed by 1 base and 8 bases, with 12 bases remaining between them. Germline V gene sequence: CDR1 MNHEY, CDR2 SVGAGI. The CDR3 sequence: CASSYYPDRDSPLHF. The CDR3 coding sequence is TGTGCCAGCAGTTACTATCCGGACAGAGATTCACCCCTCCACTTT.

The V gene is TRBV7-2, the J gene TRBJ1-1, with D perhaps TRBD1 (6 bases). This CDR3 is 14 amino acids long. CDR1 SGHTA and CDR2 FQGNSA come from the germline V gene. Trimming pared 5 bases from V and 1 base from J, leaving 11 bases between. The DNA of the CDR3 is TGTGCCAGCAGCCAGGGGCAGGGGAACACTGAAGCTTTCTTT. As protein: CASSQGQGNTEAFF. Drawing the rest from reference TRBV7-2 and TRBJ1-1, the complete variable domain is GAGVSQSPSNKVTEKGKDVELRCDPISGHTALYWYRQSLGQGLEFLIYFQGNSAPDKSGLPSDRFSAERTGGSVSTLTIQRTQQEDSAVYLCASSQGQGNTEAFFGQGTRLTVV.

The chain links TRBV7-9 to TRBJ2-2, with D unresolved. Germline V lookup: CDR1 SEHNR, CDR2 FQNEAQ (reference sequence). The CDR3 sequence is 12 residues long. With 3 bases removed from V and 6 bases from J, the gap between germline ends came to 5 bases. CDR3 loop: CASSFEAGELFF. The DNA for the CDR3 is TGTGCCAGCAGCTTCGAGGCCGGGGAGCTGTTTTTT.

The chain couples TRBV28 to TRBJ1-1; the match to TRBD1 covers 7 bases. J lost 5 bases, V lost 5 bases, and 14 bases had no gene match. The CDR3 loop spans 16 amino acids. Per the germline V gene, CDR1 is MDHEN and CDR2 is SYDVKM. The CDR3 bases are TGTGCCAGCAGTCCCGTCGACGGACAGGATAATACTGAAGCTTTCTTT. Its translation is CASSPVDGQDNTEAFF.

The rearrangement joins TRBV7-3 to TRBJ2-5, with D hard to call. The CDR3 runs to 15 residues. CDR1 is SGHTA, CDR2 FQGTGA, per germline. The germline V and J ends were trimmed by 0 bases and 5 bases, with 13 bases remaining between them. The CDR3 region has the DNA TGTGCCAGCAGCTTAACTGGCCAGCCCGGGGAGACCCAGTACTTC. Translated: CASSLTGQPGETQYF.

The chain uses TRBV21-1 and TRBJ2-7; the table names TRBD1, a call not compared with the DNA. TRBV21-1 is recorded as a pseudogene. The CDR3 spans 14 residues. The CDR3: CASSPMGRSYEQYF. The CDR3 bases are TGTGCCAGCAGCCCCATGGGCCGATCCTACGAGCAGTACTTC.

As DNA, the CDR3 is TGTGCCAGCAGTTTATCAGCTGGCACCGGGGAGCTGTTTTTT. This gives the protein CASSLSAGTGELFF. The V gene is TRBV27, the J gene TRBJ2-2; D is uncertain. Germline-derived CDR1 and CDR2 are MNHEY and SMNVEV (reference sequence). The CDR3 length is 14 residues. V gave up 0 bases and J gave up 4 bases, with 6 bases separating them.

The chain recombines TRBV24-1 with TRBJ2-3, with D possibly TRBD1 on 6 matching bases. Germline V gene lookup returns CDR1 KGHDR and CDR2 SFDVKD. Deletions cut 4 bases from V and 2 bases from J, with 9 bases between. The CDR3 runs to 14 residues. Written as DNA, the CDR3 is TGTGCCACCAGTGACAGGGGAAACACAGATACGCAGTATTTT. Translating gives CATSDRGNTDTQYF.

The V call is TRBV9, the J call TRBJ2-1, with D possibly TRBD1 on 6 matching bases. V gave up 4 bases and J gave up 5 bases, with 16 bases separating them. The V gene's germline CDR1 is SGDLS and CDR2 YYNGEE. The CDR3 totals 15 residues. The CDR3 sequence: CASSTTGFQHNEQFF. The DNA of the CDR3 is TGTGCCAGCAGCACAACAGGGTTTCAGCACAATGAGCAGTTCTTC.

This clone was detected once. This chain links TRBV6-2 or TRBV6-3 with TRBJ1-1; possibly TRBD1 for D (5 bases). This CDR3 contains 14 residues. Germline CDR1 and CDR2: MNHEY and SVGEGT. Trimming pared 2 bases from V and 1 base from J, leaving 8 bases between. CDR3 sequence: CASSYPTGNTEAFF. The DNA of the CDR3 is TGTGCCAGCAGTTACCCTACAGGGAACACTGAAGCTTTCTTT.

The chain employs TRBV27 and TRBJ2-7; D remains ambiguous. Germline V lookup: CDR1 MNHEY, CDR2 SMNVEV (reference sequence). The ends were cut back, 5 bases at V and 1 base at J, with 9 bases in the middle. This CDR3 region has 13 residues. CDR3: CASSATPSYEQYF. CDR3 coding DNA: TGTGCCAGCAGTGCCACCCCTTCCTACGAGCAGTACTTC.

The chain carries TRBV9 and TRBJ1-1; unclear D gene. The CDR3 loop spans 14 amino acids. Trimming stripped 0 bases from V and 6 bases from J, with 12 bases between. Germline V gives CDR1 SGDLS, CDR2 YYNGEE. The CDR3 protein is CASSVAPESAEAFF. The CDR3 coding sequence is TGTGCCAGCAGCGTAGCTCCCGAGTCGGCTGAAGCTTTCTTT. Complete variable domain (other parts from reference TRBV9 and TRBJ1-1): DSGVTQTPKHLITATGQRVTLRCSPRSGDLSVYWYQQSLDQGLQFLIQYYNGEERAKGNILERFSAQQFPDLHSELNLSSLELGDSALYFCASSVAPESAEAFFGQGTRLTVV.

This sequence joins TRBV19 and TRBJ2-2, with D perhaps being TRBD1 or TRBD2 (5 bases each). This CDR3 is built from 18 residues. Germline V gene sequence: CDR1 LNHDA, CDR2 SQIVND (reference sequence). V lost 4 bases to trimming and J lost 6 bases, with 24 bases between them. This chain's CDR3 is CASSTMAGAAYNAGELFF. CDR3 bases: TGTGCCAGTAGTACGATGGCCGGGGCGGCTTACAATGCCGGGGAGCTGTTTTTT. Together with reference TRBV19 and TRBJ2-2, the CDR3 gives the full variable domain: DGGITQSPKYLFRKEGQNVTLSCEQNLNHDAMYWYRQDPGQGLRLIYYSQIVNDFQKGDIAEGYSVSREKKESFPLTVTSAQKNPTAFYLCASSTMAGAAYNAGELFFGEGSRLTVL.

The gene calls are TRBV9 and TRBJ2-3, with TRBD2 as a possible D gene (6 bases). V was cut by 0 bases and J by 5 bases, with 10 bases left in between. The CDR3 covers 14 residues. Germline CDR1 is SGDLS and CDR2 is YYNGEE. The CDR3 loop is CASSVGGEVDTQYF. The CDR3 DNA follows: TGTGCCAGCAGCGTAGGAGGGGAGGTAGATACGCAGTATTTT.

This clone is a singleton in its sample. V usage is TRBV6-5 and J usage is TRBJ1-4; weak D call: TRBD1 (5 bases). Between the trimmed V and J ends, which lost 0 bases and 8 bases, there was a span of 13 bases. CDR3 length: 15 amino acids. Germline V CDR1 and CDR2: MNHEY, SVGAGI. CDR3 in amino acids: CASSYSFQGREKLFF. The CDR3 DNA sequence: TGTGCCAGCAGTTACTCGTTCCAGGGTAGGGAAAAACTGTTTTTT.

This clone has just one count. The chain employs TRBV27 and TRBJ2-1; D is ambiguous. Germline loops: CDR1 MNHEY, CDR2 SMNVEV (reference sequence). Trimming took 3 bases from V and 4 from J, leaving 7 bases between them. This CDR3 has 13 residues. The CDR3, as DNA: TGTGCCAGCAGTTTGTCACAGTACAATGAGCAGTTCTTC. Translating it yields CASSLSQYNEQFF.